The TCR beta chain described here comes from a study of tumor-infiltrating lymphocytes in primary liver carcinoma. A note on this clonotype: What it binds is unknown. Relative to the germline gene, one junction end is altered; a read error may explain this.

Using a constant-region primer together with ProtoScript II reverse transcriptase, TCR beta cDNA was made from around 500 ng of total RNA. Nested multiplex PCR, run for three rounds with slightly modified ARM-PCR, yielded TCR beta libraries. The first two PCR rounds, roughly 10 cycles each, used TRBV1-TRBV30 forward primers and a C-beta reverse primer. Via MiXCR, TCRdb re-called the multiplex PCR reads, giving one row per CDR3 protein. The table lists around 330,000 distinct CDR3 sequences, 65% of them singletons. CDR3 length: 14 residues. Germline CDR1 reads SGHNT; CDR2 reads YYREEE (reference sequence). In addition to blood RNA drawn from unsorted whole blood, germline DNA was extracted. The researchers drew about 4 milliliters of peripheral blood before surgery. Overall study results and limits: Between tumor regions, pairs overlapped more than tumor-adjacent and tumor-blood pairs did.

This chain links TRBV5-4 with TRBJ2-3; possible D gene TRBD2, 6 bases. This TCR derives from a man between 40 and 49 years old with primary liver carcinoma and hepatitis B virus infection. The specimen was peripheral blood. The CDR3 spells CACRRRENADTQYF. The CDR3 bases are TGTGCCTGCAGGAGACGGGAGAACGCAGATACGCAGTATTTT. Filled out from reference TRBV5-4 and TRBJ2-3, the complete variable domain reads ETGVTQSPTHLIKTRGQQVTLRCSSQSGHNTVSWYQQALGQGPQFIFQYYREEENGRGNFPPRFSGLQFPNYSSELNVNALELDDSALYLCACRRRENADTQYFGPGTRLTVL.